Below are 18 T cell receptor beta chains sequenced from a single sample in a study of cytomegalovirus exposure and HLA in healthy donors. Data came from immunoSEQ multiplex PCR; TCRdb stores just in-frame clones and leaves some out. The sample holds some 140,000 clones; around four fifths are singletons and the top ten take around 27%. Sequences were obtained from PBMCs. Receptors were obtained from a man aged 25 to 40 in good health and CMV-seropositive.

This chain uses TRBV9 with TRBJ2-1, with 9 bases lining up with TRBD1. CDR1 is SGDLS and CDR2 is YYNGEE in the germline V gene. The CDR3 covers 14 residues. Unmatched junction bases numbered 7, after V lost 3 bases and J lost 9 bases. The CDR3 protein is CASSARDRVSEQFF. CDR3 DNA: TGTGCCAGCAGCGCCCGGGACAGGGTAAGTGAGCAGTTCTTC.

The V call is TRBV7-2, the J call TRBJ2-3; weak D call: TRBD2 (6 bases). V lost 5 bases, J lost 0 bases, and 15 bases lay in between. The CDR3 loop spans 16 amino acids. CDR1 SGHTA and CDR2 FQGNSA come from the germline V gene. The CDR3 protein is CASSQSGRPSTDTQYF. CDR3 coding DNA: TGTGCCAGCAGCCAGAGCGGGCGGCCAAGCACAGATACGCAGTATTTT.

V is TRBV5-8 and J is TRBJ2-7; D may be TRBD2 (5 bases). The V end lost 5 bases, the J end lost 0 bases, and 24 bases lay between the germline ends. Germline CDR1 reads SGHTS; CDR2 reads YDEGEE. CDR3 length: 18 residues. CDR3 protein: CASSFGAGPFSASYEQYF. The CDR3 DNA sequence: TGTGCCAGCAGTTTCGGTGCCGGTCCGTTTAGCGCCTCCTACGAGCAGTACTTC.

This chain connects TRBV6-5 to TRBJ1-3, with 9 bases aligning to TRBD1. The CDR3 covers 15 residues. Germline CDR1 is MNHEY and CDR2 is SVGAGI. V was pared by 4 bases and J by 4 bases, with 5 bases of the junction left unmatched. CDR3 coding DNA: TGTGCCAGCAGTTCGCCGGGACAGGGAGGAAACACCATATATTTT. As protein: CASSSPGQGGNTIYF.

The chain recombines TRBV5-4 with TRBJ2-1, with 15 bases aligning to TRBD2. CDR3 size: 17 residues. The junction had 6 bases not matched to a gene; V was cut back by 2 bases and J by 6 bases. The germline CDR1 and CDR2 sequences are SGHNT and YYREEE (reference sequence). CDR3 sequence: CASSLGLAGGPGNEQFF. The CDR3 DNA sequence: TGTGCCAGCAGCTTAGGACTAGCGGGAGGGCCGGGCAATGAGCAGTTCTTC.

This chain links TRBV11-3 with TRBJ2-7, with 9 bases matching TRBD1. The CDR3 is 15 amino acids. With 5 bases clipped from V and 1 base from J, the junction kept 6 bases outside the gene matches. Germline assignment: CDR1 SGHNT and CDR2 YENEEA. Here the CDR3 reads CASSPGTGPSYEQYF. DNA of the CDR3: TGTGCCAGCAGCCCCGGGACAGGGCCATCCTACGAGCAGTACTTC.

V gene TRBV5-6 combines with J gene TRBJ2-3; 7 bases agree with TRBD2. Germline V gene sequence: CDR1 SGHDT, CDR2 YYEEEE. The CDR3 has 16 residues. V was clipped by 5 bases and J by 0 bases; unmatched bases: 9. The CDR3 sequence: CASSTSGRKSTDTQYF. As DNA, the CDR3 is TGTGCCAGCAGTACATCCGGGAGGAAAAGCACAGATACGCAGTATTTT.

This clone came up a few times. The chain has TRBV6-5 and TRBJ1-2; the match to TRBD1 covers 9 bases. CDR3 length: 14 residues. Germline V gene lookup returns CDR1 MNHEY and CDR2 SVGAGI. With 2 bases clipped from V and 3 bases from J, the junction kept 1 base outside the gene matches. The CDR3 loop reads CASSYRDRDYGYTF. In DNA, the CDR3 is TGTGCCAGCAGTTACCGGGACAGGGACTATGGCTACACCTTC.

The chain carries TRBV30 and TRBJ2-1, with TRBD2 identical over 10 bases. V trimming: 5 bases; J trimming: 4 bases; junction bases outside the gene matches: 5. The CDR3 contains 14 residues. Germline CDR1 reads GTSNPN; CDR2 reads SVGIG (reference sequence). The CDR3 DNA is TGTGCCTGGGAACTAGCGGGGAAATACAATGAGCAGTTCTTC. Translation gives CAWELAGKYNEQFF.

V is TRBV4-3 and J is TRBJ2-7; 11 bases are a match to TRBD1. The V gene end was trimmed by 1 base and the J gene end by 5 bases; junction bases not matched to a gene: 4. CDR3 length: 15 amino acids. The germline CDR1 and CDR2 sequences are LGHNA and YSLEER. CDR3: CASSQGRTGGDEQYF. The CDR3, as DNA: TGCGCCAGCAGCCAAGGTAGGACAGGGGGCGACGAGCAGTACTTC.

CDR3 amino acids: CASSPYGTSGFNEQFF. For the CDR3, the DNA is TGTGCCAGCAGCCCATACGGGACTAGCGGGTTCAATGAGCAGTTCTTC. The chain joins TRBV11-3 to TRBJ2-1, with 12 nucleotides matching TRBD2. The ends lost 5 bases at V and 6 bases at J; junction bases unmatched: 8. The V gene's germline CDR1 is SGHNT and CDR2 YENEEA. The CDR3 runs 16 residues.

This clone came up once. The CDR3 loop is CASRQTGADTGELFF. Written as DNA, the CDR3 is TGTGCCAGCAGGCAAACAGGGGCGGACACCGGGGAGCTGTTTTTT. The V gene is TRBV6-1, the J gene TRBJ2-2; TRBD1 matches at 7 bases. Germline assignment: CDR1 MNHNS and CDR2 SASEGT. CDR3 size: 15 residues. The V and J ends lost 6 bases and 3 bases, in that order; junction bases with no gene match: 7.

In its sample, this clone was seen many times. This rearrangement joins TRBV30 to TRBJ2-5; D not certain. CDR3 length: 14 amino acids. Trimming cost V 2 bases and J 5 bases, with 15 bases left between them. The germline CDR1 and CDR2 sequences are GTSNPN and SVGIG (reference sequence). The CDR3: CAWSHWASRETQYF. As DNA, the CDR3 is TGTGCCTGGAGTCATTGGGCAAGTCGGGAGACCCAGTACTTC.

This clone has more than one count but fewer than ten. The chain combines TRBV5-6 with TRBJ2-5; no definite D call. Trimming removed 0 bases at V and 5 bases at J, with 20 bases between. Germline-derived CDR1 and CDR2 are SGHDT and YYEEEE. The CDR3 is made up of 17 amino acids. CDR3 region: CASSLATLRSRSETQYF. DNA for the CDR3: TGTGCCAGCAGCTTGGCAACCCTTCGAAGTCGGTCGGAGACCCAGTACTTC.

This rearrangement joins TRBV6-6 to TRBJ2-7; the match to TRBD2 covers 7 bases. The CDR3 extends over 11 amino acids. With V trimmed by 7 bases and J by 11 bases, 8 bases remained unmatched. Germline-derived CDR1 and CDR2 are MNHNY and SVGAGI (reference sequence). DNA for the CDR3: TGTGCCAGCACCCACGGGGGGAGGGAGTACTTC. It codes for CASTHGGREYF.

The DNA for the CDR3 is TGTGCCAGCAGCTATACTCGTCTCGGACAGGGCTATGGCTACACCTTC. Its translation is CASSYTRLGQGYGYTF. This chain connects TRBV7-6 to TRBJ1-2; 8 bases map to TRBD1. Trimming at V came to 4 bases and at J to 4 bases, leaving 11 bases not matched to a gene. Germline V gene data show CDR1 as SGHVS and CDR2 as FNYEAQ. The CDR3 loop spans 16 amino acids.

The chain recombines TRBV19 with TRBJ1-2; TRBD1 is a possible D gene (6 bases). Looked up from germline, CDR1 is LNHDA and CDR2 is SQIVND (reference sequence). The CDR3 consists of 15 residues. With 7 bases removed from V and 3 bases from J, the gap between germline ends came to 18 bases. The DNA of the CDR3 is TGTGCCAGTAAGGGTCTCAGGGGAGAGGACTATGGCTACACCTTC. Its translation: CASKGLRGEDYGYTF.

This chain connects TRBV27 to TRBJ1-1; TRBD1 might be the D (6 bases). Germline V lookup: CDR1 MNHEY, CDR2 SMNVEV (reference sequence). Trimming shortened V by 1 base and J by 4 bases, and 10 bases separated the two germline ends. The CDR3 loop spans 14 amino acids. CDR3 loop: CASSLFGGPTEAFF. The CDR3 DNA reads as TGTGCCAGCAGTTTATTCGGGGGGCCCACTGAAGCTTTCTTT.